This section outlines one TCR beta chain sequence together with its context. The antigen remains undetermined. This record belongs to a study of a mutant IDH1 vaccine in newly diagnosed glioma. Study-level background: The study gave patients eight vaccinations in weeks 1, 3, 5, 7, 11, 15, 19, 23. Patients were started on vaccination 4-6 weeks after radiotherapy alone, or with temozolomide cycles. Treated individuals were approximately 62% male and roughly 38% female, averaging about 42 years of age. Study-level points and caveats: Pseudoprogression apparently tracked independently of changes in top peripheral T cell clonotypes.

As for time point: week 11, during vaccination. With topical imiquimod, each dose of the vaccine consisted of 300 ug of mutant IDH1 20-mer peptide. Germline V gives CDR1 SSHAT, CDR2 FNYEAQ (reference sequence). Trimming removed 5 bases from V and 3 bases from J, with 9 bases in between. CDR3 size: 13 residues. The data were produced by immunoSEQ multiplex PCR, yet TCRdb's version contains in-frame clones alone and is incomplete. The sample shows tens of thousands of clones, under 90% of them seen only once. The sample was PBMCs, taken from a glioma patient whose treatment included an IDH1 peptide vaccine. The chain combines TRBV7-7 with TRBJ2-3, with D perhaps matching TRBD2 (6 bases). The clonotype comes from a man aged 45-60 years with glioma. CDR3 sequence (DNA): TGTGCCAGCAGCGATGGGACTACAGATACGCAGTATTTT. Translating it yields CASSDGTTDTQYF. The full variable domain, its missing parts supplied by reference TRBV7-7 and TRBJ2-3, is GAGVSQSPRYKVTKRGQDVTLRCDPISSHATLYWYQQALGQGPEFLTYFNYEAQPDKSGLPSDRFSAERPEGSISTLTIQRTEQRDSAMYRCASSDGTTDTQYFGPGTRLTVL.